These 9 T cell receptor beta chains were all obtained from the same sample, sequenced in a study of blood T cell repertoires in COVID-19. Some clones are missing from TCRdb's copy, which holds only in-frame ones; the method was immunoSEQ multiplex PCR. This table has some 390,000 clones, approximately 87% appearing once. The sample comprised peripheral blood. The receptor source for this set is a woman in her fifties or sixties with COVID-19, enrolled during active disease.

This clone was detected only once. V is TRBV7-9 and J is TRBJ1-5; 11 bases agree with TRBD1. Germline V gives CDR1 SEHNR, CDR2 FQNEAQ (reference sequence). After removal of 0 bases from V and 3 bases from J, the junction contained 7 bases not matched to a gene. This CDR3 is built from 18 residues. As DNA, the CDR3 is TGTGCCAGCAGCTTAGCGAAGGGACAGGGGGTCTCCAATCAGCCCCAGCATTTT. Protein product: CASSLAKGQGVSNQPQHF.

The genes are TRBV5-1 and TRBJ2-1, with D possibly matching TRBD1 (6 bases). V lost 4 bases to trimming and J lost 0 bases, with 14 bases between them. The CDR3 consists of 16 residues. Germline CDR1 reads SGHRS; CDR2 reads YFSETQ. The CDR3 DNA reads TGCGCCAGCAGCCCGGGACACAGGAGCTCCTACAATGAGCAGTTCTTC. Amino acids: CASSPGHRSSYNEQFF.

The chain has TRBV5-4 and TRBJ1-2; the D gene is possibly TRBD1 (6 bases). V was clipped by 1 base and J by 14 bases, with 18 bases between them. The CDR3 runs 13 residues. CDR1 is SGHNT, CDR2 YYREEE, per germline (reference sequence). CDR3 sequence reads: CASSLSDRGLRTF. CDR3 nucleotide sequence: TGTGCCAGCAGCTTGTCGGACAGAGGGTTAAGAACCTTC.

CDR3 loop: CASSSGLAGLADTQYF. Written as DNA, the CDR3 is TGCGCCAGCAGCTCCGGACTAGCGGGCCTGGCAGATACGCAGTATTTT. The chain recombines TRBV5-1 with TRBJ2-3; TRBD2 matches at 11 bases. CDR3 length equals 16 residues. Germline CDR1 is SGHRS and CDR2 is YFSETQ. Trimming took 3 bases from V and 4 from J; bases not matched to a gene: 7.

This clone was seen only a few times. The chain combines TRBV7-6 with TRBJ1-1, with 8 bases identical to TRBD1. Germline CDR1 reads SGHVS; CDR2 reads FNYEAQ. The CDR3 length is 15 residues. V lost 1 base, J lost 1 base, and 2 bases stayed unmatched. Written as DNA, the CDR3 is TGTGCCAGCAGCTTAGTCGGACAGGGGAACACTGAAGCTTTCTTT. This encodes CASSLVGQGNTEAFF.

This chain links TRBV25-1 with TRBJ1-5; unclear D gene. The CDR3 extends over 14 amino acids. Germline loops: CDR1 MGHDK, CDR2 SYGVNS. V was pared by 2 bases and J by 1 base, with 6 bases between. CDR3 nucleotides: TGTGCCAGCAGTGAAGCAGGAAGCAATCAGCCCCAGCATTTT. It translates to CASSEAGSNQPQHF.

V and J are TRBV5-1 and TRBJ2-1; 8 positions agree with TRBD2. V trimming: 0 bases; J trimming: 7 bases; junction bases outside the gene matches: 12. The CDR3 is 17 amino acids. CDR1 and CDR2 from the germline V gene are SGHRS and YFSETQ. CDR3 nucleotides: TGCGCCAGCAGCTTGGATGCGGGGGGCCGATTAAGAAATGAGCAGTTCTTC. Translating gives CASSLDAGGRLRNEQFF. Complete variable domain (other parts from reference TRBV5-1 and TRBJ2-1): KAGVTQTPRYLIKTRGQQVTLSCSPISGHRSVSWYQQTPGQGLQFLFEYFSETQRNKGNFPGRFSGRQFSNSRSEMNVSTLELGDSALYLCASSLDAGGRLRNEQFFGPGTRLTVL.

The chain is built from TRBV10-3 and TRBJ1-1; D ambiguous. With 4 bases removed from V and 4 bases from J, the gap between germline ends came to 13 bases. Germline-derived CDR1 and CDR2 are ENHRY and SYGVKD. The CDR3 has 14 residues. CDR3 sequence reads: CAISGGELGTEAFF. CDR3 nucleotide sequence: TGTGCCATCAGTGGAGGCGAGTTGGGCACTGAAGCTTTCTTT.

This chain's CDR3 is CASSRDSNSGNTIYF. In DNA, the CDR3 is TGCGCCAGCAGCCGGGACAGCAACTCTGGAAACACCATATATTTT. The rearrangement links TRBV5-1 to TRBJ1-3; TRBD1 aligns across 7 bases. From germline, CDR1 is SGHRS and CDR2 YFSETQ. The CDR3 consists of 15 residues. V shed 4 bases and J 0 bases; nucleotides not matched to a gene: 4.